This record concerns one T cell receptor beta chain sequence. The entry originates in a study of blood T cell repertoires in COVID-19. Whole-study context: Material from acute and convalescent COVID-19 was sourced from the United States, Italy and Spain.

Authors' data handling: Nucleated cell number was recorded as an estimate derived from reference gene primer amplification. Assay used: immunoSEQ multiplex PCR; TCRdb lists only in-frame clones, some missing. V and J calls and clone size are as listed in that table; D and trimming were resolved from the DNA. The profile covers about 86,000 clones, with more than 85% appearing a single time and roughly 1.2% taken by the ten largest. Participants came from some 23 US areas, aged roughly 18 to 89 years. Grouping used clinical history reported by participants in a survey and questionnaire. The CDR3 is 13 residues long. V lost 5 bases and J lost 3; bases outside the gene matches: 4.

This sequence originates from a woman aged 45-65 years with acute COVID-19. The genes are TRBV12-3 or TRBV12-4 and TRBJ2-7, with 7 bases aligning to TRBD2. Sequenced input: PBMCs or T cells enriched from blood (not recorded which). CDR3 sequence reads: CASSPGGSYEQYF. CDR3 in DNA: TGTGCCAGCAGTCCCGGCGGGAGCTACGAGCAGTACTTC.